Here is one T cell receptor (beta chain) with its context. The sample comes from a study of cytomegalovirus exposure and HLA in healthy donors. The PCR ran on 60 Vbeta and 13 Jbeta primers. Repertoires were generated with immunoSEQ multiplex PCR, while TCRdb's copy carries only in-frame clones and drops some. The sample lists approximately 150,000 clones, roughly 80% occurring once. Germline loops: CDR1 SGHRS, CDR2 YFSETQ. The CDR3 is 15 residues long. Trimming stripped 4 bases from V and 3 bases from J, with 16 bases between. The chain links TRBV5-1 to TRBJ1-1; perhaps TRBD1 as D (6 bases). The sequence came from a young man in good health and CMV-seronegative. Sequenced sample: PBMCs. CDR3 bases: TGCGCCAGCAGCAAAGGGGAACAGGGTGACACTGAAGCTTTCTTT. It encodes CASSKGEQGDTEAFF.